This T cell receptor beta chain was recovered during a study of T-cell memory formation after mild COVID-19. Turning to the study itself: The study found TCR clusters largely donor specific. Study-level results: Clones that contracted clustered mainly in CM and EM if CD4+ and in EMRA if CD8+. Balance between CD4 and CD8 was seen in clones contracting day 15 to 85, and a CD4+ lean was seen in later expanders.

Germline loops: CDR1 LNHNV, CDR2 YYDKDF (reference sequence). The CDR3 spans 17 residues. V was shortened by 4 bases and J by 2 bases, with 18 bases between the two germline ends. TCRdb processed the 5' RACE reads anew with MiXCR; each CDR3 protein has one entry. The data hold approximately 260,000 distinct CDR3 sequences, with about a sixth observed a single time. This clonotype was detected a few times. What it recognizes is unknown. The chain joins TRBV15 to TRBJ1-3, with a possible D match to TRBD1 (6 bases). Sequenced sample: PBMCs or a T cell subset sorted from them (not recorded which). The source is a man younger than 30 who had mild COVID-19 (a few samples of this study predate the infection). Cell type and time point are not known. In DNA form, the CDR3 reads TGTGCCACCAGCATAGCCGGGACAACGAGACCTGGAAACACCATATATTTT. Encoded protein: CATSIAGTTRPGNTIYF.